This T cell receptor beta chain was obtained from a study of early T cells in non-severe SARS-CoV-2 infection. Study-wide background: Sequencing used unsorted whole-blood bulk RNA, so chains lack pairing.

The CDR3 covers 12 residues. The germline V gene has CDR1 SGHAT and CDR2 FQNNGV. The ends were cut back, 5 bases at V and 4 bases at J, with 9 bases in the middle. Overall study results and limits: The matching step, a VDJdb search, favored anti-spike CD8 responses and missed private and CD4 specificities.

Points on this clonotype: What it binds is unknown.

Unique molecular identifiers (one per individual cDNA molecule) were attached. A single record per CDR3 protein comes from TCRdb applying MiXCR to the 5' RACE reads. The sample lists about 46,000 distinct CDR3 sequences; roughly 10% were seen once. This clonotype was sampled from an adult who was a healthcare worker with PCR-confirmed SARS-CoV-2 infection or an uninfected control (not recorded which). The chain uses TRBV11-2 and TRBJ2-7; D unresolved. The sequenced sample was whole blood. The CDR3 DNA is TGTGCCAGCAGCCCCCGGCAATACGAGCAGTACTTC. It encodes CASSPRQYEQYF.